A single sample gave rise to the 2 T cell receptor beta chains below, sequenced in a study of T cell changes during pregnancy in multiple sclerosis. Libraries were prepared by immunoSEQ multiplex PCR; TCRdb keeps only in-frame clonotypes and omits some of them. The sample includes approximately 30,000 clones, about nine tenths of them seen just once. Specimen: CD8+ T cells from peripheral blood mononuclear cells, collected before pregnancy. The receptors were gathered from a female donor with multiple sclerosis, enrolled in a pregnancy study.

This clone was counted only a few times. J is TRBJ1-2 and V is TRBV6-5, with a weak D call TRBD1 (5 bases). V was clipped by 7 bases and J by 8 bases, with 11 bases between them. Germline values: CDR1 MNHEY, CDR2 SVGAGI. This CDR3 region has 11 residues. The CDR3 DNA reads TGTGCCAGCACATACGGGGGAGGCTACACCTTC. This codes for CASTYGGGYTF.

The chain joins TRBV4-1 to TRBJ2-1; 8 bases agree with TRBD2. The CDR3 sequence is 15 residues long. CDR1 is MGHRA and CDR2 is YSYEKL in the germline V gene. Trimming at V came to 3 bases and at J to 6 bases, leaving 7 bases not matched to a gene. CDR3 nucleotide sequence: TGCGCCAGCAGCCAGATCCCCGGGAGGGCCAATGAGCAGTTCTTC. It yields the protein CASSQIPGRANEQFF.